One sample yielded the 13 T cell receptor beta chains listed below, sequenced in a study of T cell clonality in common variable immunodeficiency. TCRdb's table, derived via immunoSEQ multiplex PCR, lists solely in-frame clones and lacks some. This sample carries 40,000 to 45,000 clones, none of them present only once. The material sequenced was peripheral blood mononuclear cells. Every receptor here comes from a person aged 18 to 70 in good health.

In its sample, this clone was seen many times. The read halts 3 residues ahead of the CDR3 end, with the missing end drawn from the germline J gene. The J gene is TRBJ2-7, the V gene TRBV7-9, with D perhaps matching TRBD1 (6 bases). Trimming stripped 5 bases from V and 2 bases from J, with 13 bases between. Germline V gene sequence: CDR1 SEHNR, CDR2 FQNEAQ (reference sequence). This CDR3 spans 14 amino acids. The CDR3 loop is CASSPRQDPYEQYF. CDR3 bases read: TGTGCCAGCAGCCCAAGACAGGACCCCTACGAG. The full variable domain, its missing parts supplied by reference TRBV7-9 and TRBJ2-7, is DTGVSQNPRHKITKRGQNVTFRCDPISEHNRLYWYRQTLGQGPEFLTYFQNEAQLEKSRLLSDRFSAERPKGSFSTLEIQRTEQGDSAMYLCASSPRQDPYEQYFGPGTRLTVT.

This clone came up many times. CDR3 region: CASFQGGDYTF. The covered CDR3 bases are TGTGCCAGCTTCCAGGGAGGTGAC. The chain has TRBV5-6 and TRBJ1-2; TRBD1 might be the D (5 bases). The read ends 3 residues before the CDR3 terminus; that terminus is restored from the germline J gene. This CDR3 is 11 amino acids long. Germline V gene sequence: CDR1 SGHDT, CDR2 YYEEEE.

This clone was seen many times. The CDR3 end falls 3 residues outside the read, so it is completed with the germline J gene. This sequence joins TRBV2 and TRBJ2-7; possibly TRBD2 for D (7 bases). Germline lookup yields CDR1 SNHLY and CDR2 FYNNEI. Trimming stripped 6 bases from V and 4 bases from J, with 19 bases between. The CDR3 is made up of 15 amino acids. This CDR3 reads CASSGEGGIRYEQYF. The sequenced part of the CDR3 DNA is TGTGCCAGCAGCGGTGAGGGGGGGATACGTTACGAG.

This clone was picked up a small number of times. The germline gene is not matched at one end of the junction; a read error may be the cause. CDR3 sequence reads: CTSSEAHTTRDQPQHF. The covered CDR3 bases are TGTACCAGCAGTGAAGCCCACACGACCCGGGATCAGCCC. The chain recombines TRBV6-1 with TRBJ1-5; D gene ambiguous. The CDR3 is cut off 3 residues early in the read; its end comes from the germline J gene. The germline gives CDR1 MNHNS, CDR2 SASEGT. The CDR3 length is 16 residues.

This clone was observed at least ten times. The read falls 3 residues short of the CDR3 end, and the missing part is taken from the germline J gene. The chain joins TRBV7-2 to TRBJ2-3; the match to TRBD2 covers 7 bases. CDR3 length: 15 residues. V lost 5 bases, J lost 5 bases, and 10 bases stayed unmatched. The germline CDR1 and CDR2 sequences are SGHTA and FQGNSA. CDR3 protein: CASSPGGSLVDTQYF. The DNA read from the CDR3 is TGTGCCAGCAGCCCCGGGGGGTCCCTTGTAGATACG.

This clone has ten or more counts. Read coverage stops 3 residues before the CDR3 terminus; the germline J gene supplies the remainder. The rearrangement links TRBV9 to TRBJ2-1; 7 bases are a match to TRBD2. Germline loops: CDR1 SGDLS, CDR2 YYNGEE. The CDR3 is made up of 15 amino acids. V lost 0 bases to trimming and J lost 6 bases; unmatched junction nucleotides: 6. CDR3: CASSVGVGLGNEQFF. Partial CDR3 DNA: TGTGCCAGCAGCGTAGGGGTCGGACTAGGCAATGAG.

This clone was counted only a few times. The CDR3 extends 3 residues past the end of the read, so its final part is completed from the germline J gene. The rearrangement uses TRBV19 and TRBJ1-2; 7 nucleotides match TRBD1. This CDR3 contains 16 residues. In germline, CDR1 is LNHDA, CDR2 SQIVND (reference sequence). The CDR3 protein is CASSTTWDRLHFDYTF. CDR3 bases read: TGTGCCAGTAGTACCACCTGGGACAGATTACACTTCGAC.

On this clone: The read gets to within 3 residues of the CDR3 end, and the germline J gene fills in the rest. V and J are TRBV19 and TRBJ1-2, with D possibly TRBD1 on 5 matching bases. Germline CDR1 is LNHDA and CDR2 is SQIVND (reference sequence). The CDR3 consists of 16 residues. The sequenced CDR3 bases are TGTGCCAGTAGTAACCTCTTTAGCGGGGGAGGTGATACC. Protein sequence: CASSNLFSGGGDT. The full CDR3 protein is CASSNLFSGGGDTYTF.

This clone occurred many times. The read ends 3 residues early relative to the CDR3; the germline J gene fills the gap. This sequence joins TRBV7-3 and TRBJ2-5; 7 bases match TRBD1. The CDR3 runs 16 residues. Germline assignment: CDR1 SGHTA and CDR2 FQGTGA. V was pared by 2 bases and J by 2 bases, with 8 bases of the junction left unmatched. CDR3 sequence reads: CASSLLGGQGQETQYF. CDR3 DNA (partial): TGTGCCAGCAGCTTACTAGGGGGCCAAGGGCAAGAGACC.

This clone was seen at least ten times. The covered CDR3 bases are TGTGCCAGCAGCTCACCGGGACTAGCGGGGGGGCCCTTCACAGATACG. Amino acid sequence: CASSSPGLAGGPFTDT. The entire CDR3 protein is CASSSPGLAGGPFTDTQYF. The chain carries TRBV7-1 and TRBJ2-3; 16 positions match TRBD2. With the read ending 3 residues before the CDR3 end, the germline J gene is used to fill in that end. Being an ORF, TRBV7-1 has a function that is uncertain. Trimming cost V 2 bases and J 2 bases; bases outside gene matches: 7. The CDR3 has 19 amino acids.

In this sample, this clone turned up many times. CDR3 amino acids: CSVESELRLWETQYF. Partial CDR3 DNA: TGCAGCGTTGAAAGCGAACTACGGCTGTGGGAGACC. V is TRBV29-1 and J is TRBJ2-5; no definite D call. The sequence runs out 3 residues before the end of the CDR3; the remainder is reconstructed from the germline J gene. The CDR3 runs to 15 residues. Germline loops: CDR1 SQVTM, CDR2 ANQGSEA. The V gene lost 2 bases and the J gene lost 5 bases, with 18 bases spanning the gap.

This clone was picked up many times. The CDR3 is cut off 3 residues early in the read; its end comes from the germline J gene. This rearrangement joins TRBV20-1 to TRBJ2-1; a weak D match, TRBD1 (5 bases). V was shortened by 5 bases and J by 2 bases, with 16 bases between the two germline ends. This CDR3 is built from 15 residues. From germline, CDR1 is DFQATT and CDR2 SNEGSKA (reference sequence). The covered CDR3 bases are TGCAGTGCTCCCCTTGCCAGGGTTCCCTACAATGAG. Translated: CSAPLARVPYNE. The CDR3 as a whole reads CSAPLARVPYNEQFF.

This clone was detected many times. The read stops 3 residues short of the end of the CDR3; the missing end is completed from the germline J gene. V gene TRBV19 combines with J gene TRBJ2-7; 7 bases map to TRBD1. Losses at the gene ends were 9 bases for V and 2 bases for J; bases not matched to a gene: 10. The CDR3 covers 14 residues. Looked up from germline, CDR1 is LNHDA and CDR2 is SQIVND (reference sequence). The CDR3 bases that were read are TGTGCCAGCGCCGCCGACAGGGTAGCCTACGAG. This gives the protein CASAADRVAYE. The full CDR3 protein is CASAADRVAYEQYF. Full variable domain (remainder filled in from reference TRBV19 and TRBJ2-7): DGGITQSPKYLFRKEGQNVTLSCEQNLNHDAMYWYRQDPGQGLRLIYYSQIVNDFQKGDIAEGYSVSREKKESFPLTVTSAQKNPTAFYLCASAADRVAYEQYFGPGTRLTVT.